The 11 T cell receptor beta chains below were found in one sample sequenced in a study of long-term antiretroviral therapy in people with HIV. The immunoSEQ assay was v3.0, run at survey level. The data were produced by immunoSEQ multiplex PCR, yet TCRdb's version contains in-frame clones alone and is incomplete. The data show about 20,000 clones, about 80% seen once. The source was unsorted PBMCs, collected 0.2 years after starting antiretroviral therapy. All receptors come from a woman between 40 and 55 years old with HIV.

The chain employs TRBV11-3 and TRBJ2-3; 8 bases align to TRBD1. Looked up from germline, CDR1 is SGHNT and CDR2 is YENEEA. This CDR3 contains 17 residues. The V and J ends lost 5 bases and 1 base, in that order; junction bases with no gene match: 11. CDR3 in DNA: TGTGCCAGCAGCGTAAGGACAGGGTTTGAGGGCACAGATACGCAGTATTTT. The encoded protein is CASSVRTGFEGTDTQYF.

The V and J genes are TRBV12-5 and TRBJ2-3, with a weak D call TRBD2 (5 bases). Germline CDR1 reads LGHNT; CDR2 reads FRNRAP. V lost 5 bases, J lost 2 bases, and 11 bases lay in between. The CDR3 contains 14 residues. The CDR3 reads CASGAGLVTDTQYF. In nucleotides, the CDR3 is TGTGCTAGTGGTGCCGGACTTGTCACAGATACGCAGTATTTT.

The V gene is TRBV6-6, the J gene TRBJ2-7, with TRBD1 as a possible D gene (6 bases). CDR1 is MNHNY, CDR2 SVGAGI, per germline (reference sequence). The CDR3 has 11 amino acids. The ends were cut back, 7 bases at V and 5 bases at J, with 9 bases in the middle. The CDR3 DNA is TGTGCCAGCACCGAGGGGGACGAGCAGTACTTC. Encoded protein: CASTEGDEQYF.

As regards this clone: The junction differs from germline at one of its ends, possibly a read error. The gene calls are TRBV5-1 and TRBJ1-2; a possible D gene is TRBD1 (5 bases). Germline CDR1 is SGHRS and CDR2 is YFSETQ. This CDR3 comprises 12 residues. The CDR3 DNA sequence: TGTGCCAGCAGAGGTAGGGGAGGGGGCTACACCTTC. The encoded protein is CASRGRGGGYTF.

The chain employs TRBV5-6 and TRBJ1-1; no reliable D call. The V end lost 1 base, the J end lost 3 bases, and 10 bases lay between the germline ends. The germline CDR1 and CDR2 sequences are SGHDT and YYEEEE. The CDR3 contains 14 residues. The CDR3 loop reads CASSLYPGDTEAFF. The CDR3 region has the DNA TGTGCCAGCAGCTTGTATCCCGGGGACACTGAAGCTTTCTTT.

V is TRBV5-1 and J is TRBJ2-3, with D possibly TRBD1 on 6 matching bases. Trimming cost V 6 bases and J 0 bases, with 17 bases left between them. Germline V gene data show CDR1 as SGHRS and CDR2 as YFSETQ. This CDR3 contains 16 residues. The CDR3 spells CASNPVGAQSTDTQYF. DNA of the CDR3: TGCGCCAGCAACCCGGTGGGGGCTCAAAGCACAGATACGCAGTATTTT.

In its sample, this clone was seen once. The V call is TRBV14, the J call TRBJ2-2; D may be TRBD2 (6 bases). From germline, CDR1 is SGHDN and CDR2 FVKESK. This CDR3 has 17 amino acids. V dropped 0 bases and J dropped 0 bases, with 11 bases sitting between them. The CDR3 nucleotides read TGTGCCAGCAGCCAAGATGTTGGGACTTCGAACACCGGGGAGCTGTTTTTT. Amino acids: CASSQDVGTSNTGELFF.

This clone has more than one count but fewer than ten. The rearrangement joins TRBV6-5 to TRBJ1-3; a possible D gene is TRBD1 (5 bases). Per the germline V gene, CDR1 is MNHEY and CDR2 is SVGAGI. V was cut by 5 bases and J by 3 bases, with 11 bases left in between. The CDR3 length is 14 residues. Here the CDR3 DNA reads TGTGCCAGCAGTCCCCGGGACGGTGGAAACACCATATATTTT. Residues: CASSPRDGGNTIYF.

Written as DNA, the CDR3 is TGCGCCAGCAGTGCGAAGGATTGGGTCTATGGCTACACCTTC. This gives the protein CASSAKDWVYGYTF. This chain joins TRBV10-2 and TRBJ1-2; D is uncertain. The V end lost 4 bases, the J end lost 4 bases, and 13 bases lay between the germline ends. There are 14 residues in the CDR3. CDR1 WSHSY and CDR2 SAAADI come from the germline V gene.

This sequence joins TRBV15 and TRBJ2-7; no clear D gene. Germline lookup yields CDR1 LNHNV and CDR2 YYDKDF (reference sequence). Trimming took off 5 bases at V and 3 bases at J, with 5 bases between the two ends. CDR3 length equals 11 residues. In nucleotides, the CDR3 is TGTGCCACCAGCCGCGGCTACGAGCAGTACTTC. This encodes CATSRGYEQYF.

The genes are TRBV7-2 and TRBJ1-2; D is unclear. Germline V gene sequence: CDR1 SGHTA, CDR2 FQGNSA. The CDR3 has 14 amino acids. With 1 base removed from V and 3 bases from J, the gap between germline ends came to 9 bases. CDR3 region: CASSLGTQYYGYTF. The CDR3 DNA is TGTGCCAGCAGCTTAGGAACGCAATACTATGGCTACACCTTC.